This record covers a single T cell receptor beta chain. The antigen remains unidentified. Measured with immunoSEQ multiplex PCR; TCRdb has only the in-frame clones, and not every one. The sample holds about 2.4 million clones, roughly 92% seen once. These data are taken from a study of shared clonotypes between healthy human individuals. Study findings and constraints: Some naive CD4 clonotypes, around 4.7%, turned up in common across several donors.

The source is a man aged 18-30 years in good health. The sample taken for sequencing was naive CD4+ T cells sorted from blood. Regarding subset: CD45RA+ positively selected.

Here the CDR3 DNA reads TGTGCCACGAGCCTCGCAGGGTCCTTTCCAGAGACCCAGTACTTC. It translates to CATSLAGSFPETQYF. This sequence joins TRBV2 and TRBJ2-5, with a tentative D call TRBD1 (5 bases). CDR1 is SNHLY, CDR2 FYNNEI, per germline. The CDR3 is made up of 15 amino acids. The ends were cut back, 10 bases at V and 4 bases at J, with 22 bases in the middle.